The T cell receptor beta chain described here comes from a study of cytomegalovirus exposure and HLA in healthy donors. The CDR3 has 16 amino acids. Germline trimming cut 4 bases from V and 5 bases from J; bases unmatched to any gene: 13. Germline CDR1 is SEHNR and CDR2 is FQNEAQ (reference sequence). This PCR relied on a set of 60 Vbeta primers and 13 Jbeta primers. TCRdb's table, derived via immunoSEQ multiplex PCR, lists solely in-frame clones and lacks some. The data hold 100,000 to 150,000 clones, with approximately 80% observed a single time. The chain is built from TRBV7-9 and TRBJ2-7; TRBD1 aligns across 8 bases. Sample: PBMCs. This TCR was sampled from a woman aged 40 to 50 in good health and CMV-seronegative. CDR3 coding DNA: TGTGCCAGCAGCTCACTGAGGGGACAGGCCCTAGACGAGCAGTACTTC. The encoded protein is CASSSLRGQALDEQYF.